This TCR beta chain is drawn from a study of early T cells in non-severe SARS-CoV-2 infection. TCRdb re-derived calls from the 5' RACE reads in MiXCR, one entry per CDR3 protein. The sample holds some 25,000 distinct CDR3 sequences, less than 6% seen once. This clonotype was detected a few times. The antigen is undetermined. General study results and limits: Matching results from VDJdb favored anti-spike CD8 responses, leaving private and CD4 specificities undetected.

This CDR3 is 15 amino acids long. V dropped 5 bases and J dropped 7 bases, with 23 bases sitting between them. The germline V gene encodes CDR1 DFQATT and CDR2 SNEGSKA (reference sequence). The chain couples TRBV20-1 to TRBJ2-5; maybe TRBD1 (6 bases). Source material: whole blood. The sequence was collected from an adult who was a healthcare worker with PCR-confirmed SARS-CoV-2 infection or an uninfected control (not recorded which). The CDR3 coding sequence is TGCAGTGCTCCCCCCCCAGGGACATTAAGGGCGACCCAGTACTTC. Its translation is CSAPPPGTLRATQYF.